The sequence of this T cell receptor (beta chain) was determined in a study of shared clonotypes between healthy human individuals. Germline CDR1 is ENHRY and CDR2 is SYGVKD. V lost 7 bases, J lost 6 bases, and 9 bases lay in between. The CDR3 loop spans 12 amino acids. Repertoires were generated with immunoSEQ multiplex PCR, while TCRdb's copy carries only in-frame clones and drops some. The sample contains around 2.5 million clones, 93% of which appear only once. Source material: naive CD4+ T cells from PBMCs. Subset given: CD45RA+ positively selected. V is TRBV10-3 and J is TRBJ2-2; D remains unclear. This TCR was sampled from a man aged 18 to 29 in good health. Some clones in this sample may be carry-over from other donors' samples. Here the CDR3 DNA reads TGTGCCATCAAAAGAAATGCCGGGGAGCTGTTTTTT. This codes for CAIKRNAGELFF.